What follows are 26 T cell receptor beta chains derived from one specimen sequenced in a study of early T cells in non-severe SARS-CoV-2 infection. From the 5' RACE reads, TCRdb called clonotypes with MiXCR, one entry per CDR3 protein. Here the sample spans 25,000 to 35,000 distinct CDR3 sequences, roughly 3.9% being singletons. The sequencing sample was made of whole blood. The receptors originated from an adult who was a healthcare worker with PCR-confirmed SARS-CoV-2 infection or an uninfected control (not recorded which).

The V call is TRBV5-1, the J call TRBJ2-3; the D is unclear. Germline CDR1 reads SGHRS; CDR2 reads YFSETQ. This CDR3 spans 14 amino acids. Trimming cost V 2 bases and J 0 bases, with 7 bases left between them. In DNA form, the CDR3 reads TGCGCCAGCAGCTTTGCGGCCAGCACAGATACGCAGTATTTT. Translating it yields CASSFAASTDTQYF. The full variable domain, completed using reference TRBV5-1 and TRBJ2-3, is KAGVTQTPRYLIKTRGQQVTLSCSPISGHRSVSWYQQTPGQGLQFLFEYFSETQRNKGNFPGRFSGRQFSNSRSEMNVSTLELGDSALYLCASSFAASTDTQYFGPGTRLTVL.

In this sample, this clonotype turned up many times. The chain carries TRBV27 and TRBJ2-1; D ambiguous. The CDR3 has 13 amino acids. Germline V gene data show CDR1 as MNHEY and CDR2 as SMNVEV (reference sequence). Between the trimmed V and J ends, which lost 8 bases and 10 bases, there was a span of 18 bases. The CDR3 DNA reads TGTGCCAGCGGGTCGGCACTCTTGGGGGAGCAGTTCTTC. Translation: CASGSALLGEQFF.

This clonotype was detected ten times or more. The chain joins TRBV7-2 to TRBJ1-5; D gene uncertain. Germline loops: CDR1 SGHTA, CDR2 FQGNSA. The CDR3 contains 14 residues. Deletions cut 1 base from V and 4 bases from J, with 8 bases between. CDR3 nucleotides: TGTGCCAGCAGCTTAGGACCGGAAAATCAGCCCCAGCATTTT. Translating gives CASSLGPENQPQHF.

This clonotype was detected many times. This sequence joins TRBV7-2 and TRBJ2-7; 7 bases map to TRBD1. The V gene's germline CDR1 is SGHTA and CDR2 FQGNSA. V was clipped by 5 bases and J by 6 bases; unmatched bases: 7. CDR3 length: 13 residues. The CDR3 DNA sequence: TGTGCCAGCAGCCACTCGACAGGGAGCGAGCAGTACTTC. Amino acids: CASSHSTGSEQYF.

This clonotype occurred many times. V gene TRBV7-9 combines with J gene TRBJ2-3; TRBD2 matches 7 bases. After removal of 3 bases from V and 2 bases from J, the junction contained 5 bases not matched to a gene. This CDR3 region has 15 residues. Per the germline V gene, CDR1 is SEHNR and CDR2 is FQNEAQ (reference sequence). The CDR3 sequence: CASSFSGAPTDTQYF. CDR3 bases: TGTGCCAGCAGCTTCAGCGGGGCCCCCACAGATACGCAGTATTTT.

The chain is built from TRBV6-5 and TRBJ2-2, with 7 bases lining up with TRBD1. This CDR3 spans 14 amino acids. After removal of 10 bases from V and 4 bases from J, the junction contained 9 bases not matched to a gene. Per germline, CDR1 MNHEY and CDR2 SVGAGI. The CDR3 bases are TGTGCCACCAGGACAGGTATCCTCACCGGGGAGCTGTTTTTT. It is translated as CATRTGILTGELFF.

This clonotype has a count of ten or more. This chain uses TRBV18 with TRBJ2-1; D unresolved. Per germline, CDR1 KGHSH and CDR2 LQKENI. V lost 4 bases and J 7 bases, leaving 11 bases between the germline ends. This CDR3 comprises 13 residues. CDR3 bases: TGTGCCAGCTCACGAGGCGTGGGGAATGAGCAGTTCTTC. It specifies CASSRGVGNEQFF. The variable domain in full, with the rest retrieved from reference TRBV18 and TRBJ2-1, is NAGVMQNPRHLVRRRGQEARLRCSPMKGHSHVYWYRQLPEEGLKFMVYLQKENIIDESGMPKERFSAEFPKEGPSILRIQQVVRGDSAAYFCASSRGVGNEQFFGPGTRLTVL.

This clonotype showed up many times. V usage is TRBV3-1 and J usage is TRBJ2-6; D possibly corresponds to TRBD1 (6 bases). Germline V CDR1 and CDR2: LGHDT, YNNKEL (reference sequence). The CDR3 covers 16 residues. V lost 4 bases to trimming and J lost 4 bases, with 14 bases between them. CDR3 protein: CASSRTTGSGANVLTF. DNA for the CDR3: TGTGCCAGCAGCCGCACAACAGGGTCAGGGGCCAACGTCCTGACTTTC. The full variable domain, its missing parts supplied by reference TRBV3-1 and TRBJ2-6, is DTAVSQTPKYLVTQMGNDKSIKCEQNLGHDTMYWYKQDSKKFLKIMFSYNNKELIINETVPNRFSPKSPDKAHLNLHINSLELGDSAVYFCASSRTTGSGANVLTFGAGSRLTVL.

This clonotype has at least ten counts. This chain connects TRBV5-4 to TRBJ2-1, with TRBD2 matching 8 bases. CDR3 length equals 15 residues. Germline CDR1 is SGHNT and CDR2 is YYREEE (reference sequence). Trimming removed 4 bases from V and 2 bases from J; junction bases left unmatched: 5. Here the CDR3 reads CASSQKAGAYNEQFF. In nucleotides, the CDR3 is TGTGCCAGCAGCCAAAAAGCGGGGGCCTACAATGAGCAGTTCTTC.

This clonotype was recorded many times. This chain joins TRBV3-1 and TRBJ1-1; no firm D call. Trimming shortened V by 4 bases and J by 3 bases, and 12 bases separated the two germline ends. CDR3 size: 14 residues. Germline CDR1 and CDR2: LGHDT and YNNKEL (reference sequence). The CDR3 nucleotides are TGTGCCAGCAGCCCTTTTATTGGGGACACTGAAGCTTTCTTT. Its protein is CASSPFIGDTEAFF.

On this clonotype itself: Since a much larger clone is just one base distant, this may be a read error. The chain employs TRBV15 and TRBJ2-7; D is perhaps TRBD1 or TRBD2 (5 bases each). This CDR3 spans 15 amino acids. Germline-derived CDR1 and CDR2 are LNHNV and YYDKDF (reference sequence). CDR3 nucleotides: TGTGTCACCAGAGGCAACACAGGCGGGCCCTACGAGCAGTACTTC. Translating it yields CVTRGNTGGPYEQYF.

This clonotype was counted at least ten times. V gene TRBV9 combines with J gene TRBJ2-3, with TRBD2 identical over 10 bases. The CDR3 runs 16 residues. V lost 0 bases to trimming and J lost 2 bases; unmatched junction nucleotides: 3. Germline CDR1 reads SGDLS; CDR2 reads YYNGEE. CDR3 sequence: CASSVDSGGATDTQYF. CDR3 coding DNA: TGTGCCAGCAGCGTAGACAGCGGGGGGGCCACAGATACGCAGTATTTT.

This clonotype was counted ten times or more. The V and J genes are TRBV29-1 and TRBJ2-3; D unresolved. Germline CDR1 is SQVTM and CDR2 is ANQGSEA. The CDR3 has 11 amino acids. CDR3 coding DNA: TGCATGGCTGATCCCACAGATACGCAGTATTTT. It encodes CMADPTDTQYF.

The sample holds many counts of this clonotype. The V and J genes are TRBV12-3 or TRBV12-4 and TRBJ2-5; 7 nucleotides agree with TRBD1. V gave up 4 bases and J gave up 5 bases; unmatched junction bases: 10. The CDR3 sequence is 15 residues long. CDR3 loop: CASSYAGTVRETQYF. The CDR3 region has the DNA TGTGCCAGCAGTTACGCTGGGACAGTGCGGGAGACCCAGTACTTC.

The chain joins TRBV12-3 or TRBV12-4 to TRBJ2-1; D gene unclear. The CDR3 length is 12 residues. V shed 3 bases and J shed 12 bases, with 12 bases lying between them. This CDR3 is CASSFLPVGQFF. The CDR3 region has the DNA TGTGCCAGCAGTTTCTTACCCGTCGGGCAGTTCTTC.

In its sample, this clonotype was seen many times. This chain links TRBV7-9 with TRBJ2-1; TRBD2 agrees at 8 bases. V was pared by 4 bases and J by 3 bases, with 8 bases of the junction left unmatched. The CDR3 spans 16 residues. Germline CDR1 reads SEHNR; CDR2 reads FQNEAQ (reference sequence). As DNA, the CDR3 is TGTGCCAGCAGCTCAACCAGCGGGAGAGTCTACAATGAGCAGTTCTTC. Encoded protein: CASSSTSGRVYNEQFF.

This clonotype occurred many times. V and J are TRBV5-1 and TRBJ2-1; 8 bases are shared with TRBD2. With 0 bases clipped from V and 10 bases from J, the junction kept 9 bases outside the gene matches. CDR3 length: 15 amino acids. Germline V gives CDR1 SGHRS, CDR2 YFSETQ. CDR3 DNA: TGCGCCAGCAGCTTGGCCGGGACTAGTCTTCGGGAGCAGTTCTTC. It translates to CASSLAGTSLREQFF.

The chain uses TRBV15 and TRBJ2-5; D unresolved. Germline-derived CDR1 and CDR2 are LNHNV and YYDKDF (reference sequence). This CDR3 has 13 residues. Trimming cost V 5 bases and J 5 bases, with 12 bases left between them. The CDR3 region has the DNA TGTGCCACCAGCTACGCCGAATTTGAGACCCAGTACTTC. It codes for CATSYAEFETQYF.

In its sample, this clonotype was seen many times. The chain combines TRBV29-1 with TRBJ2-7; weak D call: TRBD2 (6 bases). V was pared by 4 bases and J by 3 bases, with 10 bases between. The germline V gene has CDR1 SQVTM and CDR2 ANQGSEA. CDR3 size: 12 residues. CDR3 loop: CSVAFGGYEQYF. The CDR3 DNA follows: TGCAGCGTTGCCTTCGGGGGCTACGAGCAGTACTTC.

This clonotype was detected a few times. The CDR3 DNA follows: TGTGCCATCAGTGTTCAAGCACGCACAGATACGCAGTATTTT. Translation: CAISVQARTDTQYF. This chain connects TRBV10-3 to TRBJ2-3; D uncertain. CDR1 is ENHRY and CDR2 is SYGVKD in the germline V gene. This CDR3 has 14 amino acids. Trimming removed 4 bases from V and 1 base from J, with 9 bases in between.

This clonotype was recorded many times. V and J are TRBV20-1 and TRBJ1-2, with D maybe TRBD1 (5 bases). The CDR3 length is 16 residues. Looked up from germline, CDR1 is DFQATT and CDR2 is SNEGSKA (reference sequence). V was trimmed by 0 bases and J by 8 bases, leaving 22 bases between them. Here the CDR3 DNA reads TGCAGTGCTAGAGATCGTAACGTTTTGGGGCCCGTAGGCTACACCTTC. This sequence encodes CSARDRNVLGPVGYTF.

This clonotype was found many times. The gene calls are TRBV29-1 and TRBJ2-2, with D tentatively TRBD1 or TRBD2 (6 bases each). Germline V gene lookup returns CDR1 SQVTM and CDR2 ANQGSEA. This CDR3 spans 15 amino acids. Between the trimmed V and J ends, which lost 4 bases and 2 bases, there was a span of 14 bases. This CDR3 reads CSVARGARNTGELFF. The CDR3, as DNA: TGCAGCGTTGCAAGGGGGGCCCGAAACACCGGGGAGCTGTTTTTT.

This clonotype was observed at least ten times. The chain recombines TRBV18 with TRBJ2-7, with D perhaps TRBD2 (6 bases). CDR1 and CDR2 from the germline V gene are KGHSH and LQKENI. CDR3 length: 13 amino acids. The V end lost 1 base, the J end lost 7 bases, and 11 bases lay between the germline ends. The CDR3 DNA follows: TGTGCCAGCTCACCACTAACCGGGGGAGAGCAGTACTTC. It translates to CASSPLTGGEQYF.

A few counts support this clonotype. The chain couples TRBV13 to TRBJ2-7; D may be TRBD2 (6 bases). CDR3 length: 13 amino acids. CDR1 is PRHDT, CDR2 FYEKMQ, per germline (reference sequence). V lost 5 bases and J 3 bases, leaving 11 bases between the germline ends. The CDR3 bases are TGTGCCAGCAGCCCCCCGGGACTCTACGAGCAGTACTTC. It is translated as CASSPPGLYEQYF.

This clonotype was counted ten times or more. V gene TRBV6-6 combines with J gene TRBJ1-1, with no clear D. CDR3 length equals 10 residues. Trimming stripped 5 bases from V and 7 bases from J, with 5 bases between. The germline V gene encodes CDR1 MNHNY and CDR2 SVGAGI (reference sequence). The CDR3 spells CASSRYEAFF. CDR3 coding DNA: TGTGCCAGCAGTAGGTATGAAGCTTTCTTT.

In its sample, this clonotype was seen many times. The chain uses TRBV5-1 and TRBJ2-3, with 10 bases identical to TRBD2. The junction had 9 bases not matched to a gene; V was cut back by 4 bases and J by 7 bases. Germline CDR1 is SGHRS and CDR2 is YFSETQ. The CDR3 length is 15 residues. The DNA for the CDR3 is TGCGCCAGCAGCCGGACTAGCGGCCCCCCGAATACGCAGTATTTT. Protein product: CASSRTSGPPNTQYF.